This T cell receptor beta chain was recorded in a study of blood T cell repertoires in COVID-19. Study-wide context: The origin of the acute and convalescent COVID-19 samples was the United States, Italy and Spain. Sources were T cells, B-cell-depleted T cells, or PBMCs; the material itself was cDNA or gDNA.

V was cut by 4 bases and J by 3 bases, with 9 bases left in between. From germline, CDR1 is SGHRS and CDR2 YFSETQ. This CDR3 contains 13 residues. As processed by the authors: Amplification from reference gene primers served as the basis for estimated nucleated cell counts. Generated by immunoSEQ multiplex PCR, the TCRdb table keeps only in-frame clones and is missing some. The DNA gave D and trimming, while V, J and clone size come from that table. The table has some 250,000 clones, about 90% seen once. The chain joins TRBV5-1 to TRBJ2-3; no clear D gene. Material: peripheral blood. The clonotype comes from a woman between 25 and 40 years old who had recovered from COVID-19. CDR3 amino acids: CASSDGSTDTQYF. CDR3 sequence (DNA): TGCGCCAGCAGCGACGGGTCTACAGATACGCAGTATTTT. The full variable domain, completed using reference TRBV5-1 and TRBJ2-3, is KAGVTQTPRYLIKTRGQQVTLSCSPISGHRSVSWYQQTPGQGLQFLFEYFSETQRNKGNFPGRFSGRQFSNSRSEMNVSTLELGDSALYLCASSDGSTDTQYFGPGTRLTVL.